This TCR beta chain was sequenced for a study of CD8 T cells in ankylosing spondylitis. At least ten counts were recorded for this clonotype. Its specificity is not known. Study observations and caveats: A TCR beta motif made of fewer than ten highly homologous variants seemed typical of ankylosing spondylitis blood. In peripheral blood, disease-linked CD8+ clones occurred at relatively low frequencies. Matched ankylosing spondylitis synovial fluid reportedly showed significant enrichment of disease-linked clones.

Making use of molecular barcodes, quantitative 5'-RACE generated TCR beta libraries. TCRdb independently ran MiXCR on the 5' RACE reads; one entry per CDR3 protein. The table shows 200,000 or so distinct CDR3 sequences, with about 18% occurring only once. With 5 bases removed from V and 1 base from J, the gap between germline ends came to 11 bases. There are 14 residues in the CDR3. Germline V gives CDR1 MNHEY, CDR2 SVGAGI. The rearrangement uses TRBV6-5 and TRBJ1-1; D remains ambiguous. The receptor was isolated from a male donor aged 10 to 35 with ankylosing spondylitis or in good health (not recorded which). Sequencing used blood, either unsorted or a sorted T cell fraction (not recorded which). CDR3: CASSPMDGNTEAFF. The DNA for the CDR3 is TGTGCCAGCAGTCCCATGGACGGGAACACTGAAGCTTTCTTT.